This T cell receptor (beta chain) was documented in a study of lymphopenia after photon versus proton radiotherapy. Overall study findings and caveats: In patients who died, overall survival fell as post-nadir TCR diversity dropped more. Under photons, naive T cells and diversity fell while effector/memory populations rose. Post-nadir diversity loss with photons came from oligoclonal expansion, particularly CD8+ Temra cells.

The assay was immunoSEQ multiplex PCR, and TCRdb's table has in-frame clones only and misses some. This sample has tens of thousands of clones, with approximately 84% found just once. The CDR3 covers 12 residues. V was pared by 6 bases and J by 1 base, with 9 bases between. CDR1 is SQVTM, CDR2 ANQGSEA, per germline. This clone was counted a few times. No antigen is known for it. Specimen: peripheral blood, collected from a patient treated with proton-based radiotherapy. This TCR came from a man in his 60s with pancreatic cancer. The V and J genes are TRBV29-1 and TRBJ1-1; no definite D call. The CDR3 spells CSVPTGNTEAFF. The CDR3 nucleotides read TGCAGCGTCCCGACGGGGAACACTGAAGCTTTCTTT.